The clone carrying this T cell receptor (beta chain) was found a few times. The antigen is unknown. The sample belongs to a study of blood T cells in healthy people across ages. Study-wide results and caveats: More naive CD4+ cells and higher diversity were found in long-lived than in aged donors.

Germline-derived CDR1 and CDR2 are SGHTA and FQGNSA. V dropped 4 bases and J dropped 12; count of bases not matched to a gene: 7. The CDR3 extends over 13 amino acids. A second PCR of roughly 7 to 11 cycles used a sample-barcoded 5' primer and a J-beta primer mix. From the 5' RACE reads, TCRdb called clonotypes with MiXCR, one entry per CDR3 protein. This sample carries approximately 1,000,000 distinct CDR3 sequences, roughly 45% of them seen once, and the ten largest clones take approximately 17%. This receptor was taken from a woman in her sixties in good health. Sequenced material: blood. The chain is built from TRBV7-2 and TRBJ2-1; 9 bases match TRBD1. The CDR3 nucleotides are TGTGCCAGCAGCTCGGGACAGGGACCTCGGCAGTTCTTC. The encoded protein is CASSSGQGPRQFF.